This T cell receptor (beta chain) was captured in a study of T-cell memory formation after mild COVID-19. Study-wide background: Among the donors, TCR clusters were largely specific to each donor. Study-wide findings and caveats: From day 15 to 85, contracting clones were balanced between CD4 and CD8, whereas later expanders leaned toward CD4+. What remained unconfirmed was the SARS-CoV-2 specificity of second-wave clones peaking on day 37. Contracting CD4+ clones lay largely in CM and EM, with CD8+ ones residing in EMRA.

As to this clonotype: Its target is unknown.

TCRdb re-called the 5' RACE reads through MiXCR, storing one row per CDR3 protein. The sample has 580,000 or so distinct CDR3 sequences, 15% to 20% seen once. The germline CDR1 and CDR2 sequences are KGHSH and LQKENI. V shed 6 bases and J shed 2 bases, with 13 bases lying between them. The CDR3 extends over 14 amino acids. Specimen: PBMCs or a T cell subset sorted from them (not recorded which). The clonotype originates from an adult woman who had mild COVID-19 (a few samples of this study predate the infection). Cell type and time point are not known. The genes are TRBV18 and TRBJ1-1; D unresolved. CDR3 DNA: TGTGCCAGCTCCTCGGGAGCCTGTAACACTGAAGCTTTCTTT. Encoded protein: CASSSGACNTEAFF.